This T cell receptor beta chain was identified in a study of T cell responses to AZD1222 COVID-19 vaccine. Germline CDR1 and CDR2: WSHSY and SAAADI. With 7 bases removed from V and 2 bases from J, the gap between germline ends came to 8 bases. CDR3 length: 13 residues. Assay used: immunoSEQ multiplex PCR; TCRdb lists only in-frame clones, some missing. The repertoire has 150,000 to 250,000 clones, about 89% of them found once; the top ten carry roughly 3.5%. The sequence was collected from an adult who received the AZD1222 COVID-19 vaccine. Sample: peripheral blood, taken 28 days after the second AZD1222 dose. V gene TRBV10-2 combines with J gene TRBJ2-2; D remains unclear. The CDR3 loop is CASNSPNTGELFF. The DNA of the CDR3 is TGCGCCAGCAACAGCCCTAACACCGGGGAGCTGTTTTTT.